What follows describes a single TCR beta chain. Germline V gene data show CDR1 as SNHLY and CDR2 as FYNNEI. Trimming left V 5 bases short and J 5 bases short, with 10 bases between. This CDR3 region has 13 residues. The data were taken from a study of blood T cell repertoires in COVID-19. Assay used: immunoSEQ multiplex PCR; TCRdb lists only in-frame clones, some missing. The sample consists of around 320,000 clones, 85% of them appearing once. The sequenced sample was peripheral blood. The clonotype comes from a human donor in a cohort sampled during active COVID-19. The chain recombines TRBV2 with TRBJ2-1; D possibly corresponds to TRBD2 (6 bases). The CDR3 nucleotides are TGTGCCAGCAGTCGGGGGACCAACAATGAGCAGTTCTTC. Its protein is CASSRGTNNEQFF.